This entry concerns a single T cell receptor beta chain. Other DNA sequences within the sample encode an identical CDR3. The data derive from a study of T cell changes during pregnancy in multiple sclerosis. The germline CDR1 and CDR2 sequences are MNHEY and SVGAGI. V shed 7 bases, J shed 7 bases, and the junction held 8 bases outside the gene matches. This CDR3 contains 13 residues. Generated by immunoSEQ multiplex PCR, the TCRdb table keeps only in-frame clones and is missing some. The table has around 130,000 clones, roughly 96% seen once. The TCR originated in a female donor with multiple sclerosis, enrolled in a pregnancy study. This chain uses TRBV6-5 with TRBJ2-7; 9 nucleotides agree with TRBD2. Sequences were derived from peripheral blood, sampled after pregnancy. CDR3 residues: CASTAGGYHEQYF. In DNA form, the CDR3 reads TGTGCCAGCACGGCGGGAGGGTACCATGAGCAGTACTTC.